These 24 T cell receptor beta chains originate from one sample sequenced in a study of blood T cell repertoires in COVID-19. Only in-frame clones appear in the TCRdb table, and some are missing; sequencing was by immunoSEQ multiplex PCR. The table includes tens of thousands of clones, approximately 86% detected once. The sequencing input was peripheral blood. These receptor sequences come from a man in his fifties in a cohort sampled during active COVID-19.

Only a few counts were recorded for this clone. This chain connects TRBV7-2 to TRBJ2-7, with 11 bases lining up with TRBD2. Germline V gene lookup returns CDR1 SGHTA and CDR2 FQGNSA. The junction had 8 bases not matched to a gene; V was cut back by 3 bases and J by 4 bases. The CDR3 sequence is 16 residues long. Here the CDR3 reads CASSFGLAGGGYEQYF. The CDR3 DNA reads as TGTGCCAGCAGCTTTGGCCTAGCGGGGGGAGGGTACGAGCAGTACTTC. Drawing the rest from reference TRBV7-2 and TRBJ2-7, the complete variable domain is GAGVSQSPSNKVTEKGKDVELRCDPISGHTALYWYRQSLGQGLEFLIYFQGNSAPDKSGLPSDRFSAERTGGSVSTLTIQRTQQEDSAVYLCASSFGLAGGGYEQYFGPGTRLTVT.

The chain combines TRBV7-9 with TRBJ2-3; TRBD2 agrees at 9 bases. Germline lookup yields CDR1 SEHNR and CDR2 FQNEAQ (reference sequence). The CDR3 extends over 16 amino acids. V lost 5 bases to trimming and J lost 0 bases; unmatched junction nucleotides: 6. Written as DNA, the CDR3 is TGTGCCAGCAGCCAATCCACTAGCGGGAGCACAGATACGCAGTATTTT. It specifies CASSQSTSGSTDTQYF.

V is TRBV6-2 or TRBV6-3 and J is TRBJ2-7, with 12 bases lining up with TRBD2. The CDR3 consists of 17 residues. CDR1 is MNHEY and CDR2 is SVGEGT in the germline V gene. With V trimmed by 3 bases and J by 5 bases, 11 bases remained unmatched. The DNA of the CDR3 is TGTGCCAGCAGTTATCTTCTAGCGGGGGGGCTTCGGGACGAGCAGTACTTC. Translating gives CASSYLLAGGLRDEQYF.

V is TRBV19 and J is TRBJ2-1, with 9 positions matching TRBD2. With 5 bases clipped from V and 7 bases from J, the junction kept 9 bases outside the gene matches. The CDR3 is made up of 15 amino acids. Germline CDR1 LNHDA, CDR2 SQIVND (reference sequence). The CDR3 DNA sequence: TGTGCCAGTAGTCCTCCTTCTAGCGGGGTTAATGAGCAGTTCTTC. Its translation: CASSPPSSGVNEQFF.

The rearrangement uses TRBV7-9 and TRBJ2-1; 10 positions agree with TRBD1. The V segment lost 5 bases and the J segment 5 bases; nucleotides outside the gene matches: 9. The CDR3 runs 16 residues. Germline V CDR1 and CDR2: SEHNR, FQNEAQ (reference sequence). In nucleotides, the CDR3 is TGTGCCAGCAGCCCGCGGGACAGGGGCTACAACAATGAGCAGTTCTTC. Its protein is CASSPRDRGYNNEQFF.

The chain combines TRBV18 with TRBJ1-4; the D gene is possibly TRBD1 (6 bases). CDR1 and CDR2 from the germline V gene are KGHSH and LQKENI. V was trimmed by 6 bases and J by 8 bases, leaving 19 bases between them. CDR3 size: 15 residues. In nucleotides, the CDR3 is TGTGCCAGCTCCCCTACACCGGACAGATACGAAAAACTGTTTTTT. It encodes CASSPTPDRYEKLFF.

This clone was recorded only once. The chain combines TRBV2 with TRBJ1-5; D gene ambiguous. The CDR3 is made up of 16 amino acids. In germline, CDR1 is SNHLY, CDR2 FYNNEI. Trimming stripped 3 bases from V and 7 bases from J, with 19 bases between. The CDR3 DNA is TGTGCCAGCAGTGAGCGTCCGACCGGTGTGGGCCAGCCCCAGCATTTT. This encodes CASSERPTGVGQPQHF.

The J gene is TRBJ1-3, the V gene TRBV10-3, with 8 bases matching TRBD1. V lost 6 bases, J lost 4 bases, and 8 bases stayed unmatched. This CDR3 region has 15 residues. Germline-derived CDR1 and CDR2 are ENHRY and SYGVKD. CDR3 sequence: CAISPGQVRGNTIYF. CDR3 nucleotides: TGTGCCATCAGCCCGGGACAGGTGCGAGGAAACACCATATATTTT.

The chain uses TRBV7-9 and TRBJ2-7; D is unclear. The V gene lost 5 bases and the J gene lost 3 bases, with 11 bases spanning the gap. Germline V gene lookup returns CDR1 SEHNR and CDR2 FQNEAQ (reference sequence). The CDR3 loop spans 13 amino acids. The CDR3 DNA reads TGTGCCAGCAGCACCAGTCCTTTCTACGAGCAGTACGTC. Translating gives CASSTSPFYEQYV.

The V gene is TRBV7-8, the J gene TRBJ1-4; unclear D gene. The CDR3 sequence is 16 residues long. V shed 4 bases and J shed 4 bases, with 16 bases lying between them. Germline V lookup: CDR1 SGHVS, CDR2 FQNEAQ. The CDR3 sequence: CASSSPWEVDNEKLFF. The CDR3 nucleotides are TGTGCCAGCAGCTCCCCCTGGGAGGTCGATAATGAAAAACTGTTTTTT.

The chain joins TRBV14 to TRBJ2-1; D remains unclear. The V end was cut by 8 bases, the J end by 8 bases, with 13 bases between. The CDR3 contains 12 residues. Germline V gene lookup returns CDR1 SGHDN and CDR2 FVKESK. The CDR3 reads CASGFVVHEQFF. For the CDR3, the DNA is TGTGCCAGCGGCTTTGTGGTGCATGAGCAGTTCTTC.

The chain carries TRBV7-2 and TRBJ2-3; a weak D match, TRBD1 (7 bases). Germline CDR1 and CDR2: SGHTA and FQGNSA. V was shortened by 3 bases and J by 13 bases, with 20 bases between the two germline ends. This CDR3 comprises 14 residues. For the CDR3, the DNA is TGTGCCAGCAGCTTCCCGGAGACTCAGGGGGGCAAGTATTTT. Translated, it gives CASSFPETQGGKYF.

The CDR3 is CSARDRTVFF. In DNA form, the CDR3 reads TGCAGTGCTAGAGATCGGACAGTTTTCTTT. V usage is TRBV20-1 and J usage is TRBJ1-1; TRBD1 might be the D (6 bases). The length of the CDR3 is 10 residues. Between the trimmed V and J ends, which lost 0 bases and 13 bases, there was a span of 9 bases. Germline V CDR1 and CDR2: DFQATT, SNEGSKA (reference sequence).

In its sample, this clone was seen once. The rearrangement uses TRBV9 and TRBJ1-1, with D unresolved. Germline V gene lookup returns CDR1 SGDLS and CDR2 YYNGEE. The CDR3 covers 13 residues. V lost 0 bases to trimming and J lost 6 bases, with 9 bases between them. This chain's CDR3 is CASSVEDTSEAFF. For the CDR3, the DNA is TGTGCCAGCAGCGTAGAAGACACTTCTGAAGCTTTCTTT.

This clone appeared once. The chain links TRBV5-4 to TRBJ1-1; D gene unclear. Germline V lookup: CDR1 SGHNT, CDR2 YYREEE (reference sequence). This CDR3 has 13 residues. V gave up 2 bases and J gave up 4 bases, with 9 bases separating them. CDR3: CASSLRGGTEAFF. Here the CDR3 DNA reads TGTGCCAGCAGCTTACGAGGAGGCACTGAAGCTTTCTTT.

The CDR3 DNA follows: TGTGCCAGCAGTTTTTCCGTACAGGGGGATGGTGAGCAGTTCTTC. It yields the protein CASSFSVQGDGEQFF. This chain uses TRBV25-1 with TRBJ2-1; 8 bases map to TRBD1. Losses at the gene ends were 5 bases for V and 9 bases for J; bases not matched to a gene: 12. The CDR3 consists of 15 residues. Germline V gene sequence: CDR1 MGHDK, CDR2 SYGVNS.

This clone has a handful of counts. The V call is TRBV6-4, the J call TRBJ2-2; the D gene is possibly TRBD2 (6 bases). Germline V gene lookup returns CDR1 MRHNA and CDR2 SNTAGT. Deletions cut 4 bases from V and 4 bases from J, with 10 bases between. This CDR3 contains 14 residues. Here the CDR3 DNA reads TGTGCCAGCAGTGTTAGCGGAGGCACCGGGGAGCTGTTTTTT. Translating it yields CASSVSGGTGELFF.

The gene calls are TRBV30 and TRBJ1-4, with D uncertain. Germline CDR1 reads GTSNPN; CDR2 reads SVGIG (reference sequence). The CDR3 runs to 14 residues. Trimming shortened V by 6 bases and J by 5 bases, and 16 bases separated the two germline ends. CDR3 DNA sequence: TGTGCCTGCAGGCTGGCAGCCTTCAATGAAAAACTGTTTTTT. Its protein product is CACRLAAFNEKLFF.

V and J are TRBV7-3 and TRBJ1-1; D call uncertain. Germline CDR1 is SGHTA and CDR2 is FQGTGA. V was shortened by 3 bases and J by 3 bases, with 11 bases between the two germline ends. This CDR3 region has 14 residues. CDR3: CASSLAGAHTEAFF. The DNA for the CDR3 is TGTGCCAGCAGCTTGGCGGGAGCACACACTGAAGCTTTCTTT. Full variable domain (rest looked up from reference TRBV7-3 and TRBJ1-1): GAGVSQTPSNKVTEKGKYVELRCDPISGHTALYWYRQSLGQGPEFLIYFQGTGAADDSGLPNDRFFAVRPEGSVSTLKIQRTERGDSAVYLCASSLAGAHTEAFFGQGTRLTVV.

CDR3 region: CASSPRRSPGGDSPLHF. The CDR3 DNA follows: TGTGCCAGCTCACCAAGAAGATCGCCCGGAGGAGATTCACCCCTCCACTTT. This chain joins TRBV18 and TRBJ1-6; the D is unclear. Germline CDR1 KGHSH, CDR2 LQKENI. Trimming took off 2 bases at V and 8 bases at J, with 19 bases between the two ends. This CDR3 contains 17 residues. Filled out from reference TRBV18 and TRBJ1-6, the complete variable domain reads NAGVMQNPRHLVRRRGQEARLRCSPMKGHSHVYWYRQLPEEGLKFMVYLQKENIIDESGMPKERFSAEFPKEGPSILRIQQVVRGDSAAYFCASSPRRSPGGDSPLHFGNGTRLTVT.

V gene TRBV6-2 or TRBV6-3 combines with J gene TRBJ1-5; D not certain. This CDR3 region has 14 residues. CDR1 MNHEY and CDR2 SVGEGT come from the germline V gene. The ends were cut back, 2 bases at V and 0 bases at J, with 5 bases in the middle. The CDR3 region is CASSYIDSNQPQHF. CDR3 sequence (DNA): TGTGCCAGCAGTTACATAGATAGCAATCAGCCCCAGCATTTT.

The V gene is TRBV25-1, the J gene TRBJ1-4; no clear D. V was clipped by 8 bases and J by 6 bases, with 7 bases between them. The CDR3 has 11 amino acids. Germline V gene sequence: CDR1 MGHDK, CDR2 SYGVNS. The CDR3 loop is CASGGYEKLFF. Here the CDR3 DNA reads TGTGCCAGCGGAGGATATGAAAAACTGTTTTTT.

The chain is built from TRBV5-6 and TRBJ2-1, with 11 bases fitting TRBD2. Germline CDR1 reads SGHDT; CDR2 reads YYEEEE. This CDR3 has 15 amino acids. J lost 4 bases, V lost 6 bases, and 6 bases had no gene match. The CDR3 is CASKILAGDYNEQFF. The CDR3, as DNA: TGTGCCAGCAAAATACTAGCGGGGGATTACAATGAGCAGTTCTTC.

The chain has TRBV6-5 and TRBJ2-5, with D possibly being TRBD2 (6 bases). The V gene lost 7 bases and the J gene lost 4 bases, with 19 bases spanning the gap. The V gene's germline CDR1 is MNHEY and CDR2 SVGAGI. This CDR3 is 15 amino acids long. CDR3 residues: CASNEWSSGGETQYF. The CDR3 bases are TGTGCCAGCAACGAATGGAGTAGCGGAGGAGAGACCCAGTACTTC.